The sequence of this T cell receptor beta chain was determined in a study of blood T cell repertoires in COVID-19. This CDR3 is 14 amino acids long. The V and J ends lost 4 bases and 4 bases, in that order; junction bases with no gene match: 6. CDR1 and CDR2 from the germline V gene are MGHRA and YSYEKL. During active infection, Seattle patients enrolled and were then monitored through disease. The repertoire was sequenced with immunoSEQ multiplex PCR; TCRdb's copy has only in-frame clones and lacks some. The sample comprises hundreds of thousands of clones, around 87% of which are singletons, and under 3% rests with the top ten.

This clonotype was obtained from an older woman with COVID-19, enrolled during active disease. This rearrangement joins TRBV4-1 to TRBJ1-1, with 7 bases identical to TRBD1. Sequenced input: peripheral blood. In DNA form, the CDR3 reads TGCGCCAGCAGCCCCCAACCAGGGGGCACTGAAGCTTTCTTT. It codes for CASSPQPGGTEAFF.